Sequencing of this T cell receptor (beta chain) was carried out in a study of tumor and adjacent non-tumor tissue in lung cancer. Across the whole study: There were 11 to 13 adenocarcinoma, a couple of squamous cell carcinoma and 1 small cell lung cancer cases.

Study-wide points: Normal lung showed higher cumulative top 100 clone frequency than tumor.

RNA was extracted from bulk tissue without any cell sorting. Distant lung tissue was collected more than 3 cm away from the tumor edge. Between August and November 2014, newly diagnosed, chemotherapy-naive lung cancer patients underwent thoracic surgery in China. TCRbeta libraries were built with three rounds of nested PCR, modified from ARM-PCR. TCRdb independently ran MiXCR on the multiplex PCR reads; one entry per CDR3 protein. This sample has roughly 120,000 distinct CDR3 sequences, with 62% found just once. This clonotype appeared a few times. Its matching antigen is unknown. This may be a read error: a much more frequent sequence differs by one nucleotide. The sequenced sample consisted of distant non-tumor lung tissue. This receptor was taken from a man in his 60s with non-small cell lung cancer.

The CDR3 loop is CASSEGDSIYGYTF. CDR3 in DNA: TGTGCCAGCAGTGAAGGGGACAGCATCTATGGCTACACCTTC. The rearrangement uses TRBV6-1 and TRBJ1-2; 7 bases are a match to TRBD1. Germline CDR1 is MNHNS and CDR2 is SASEGT. The V gene end was trimmed by 1 base and the J gene end by 4 bases; junction bases not matched to a gene: 3. This CDR3 contains 14 residues.